Here is one T cell receptor (beta chain) with its context. Its target is unknown. The sample comes from a study of cytomegalovirus exposure and HLA in healthy donors. Trimming removed 0 bases at V and 5 bases at J, with 14 bases between. Germline V gene data show CDR1 as SGHRS and CDR2 as YFSETQ. This CDR3 has 15 amino acids. 13 Jbeta primers and 60 Vbeta primers were used for the PCR. The method was immunoSEQ multiplex PCR; TCRdb's version includes in-frame clones alone and lacks a portion of them. The sample has 95,000 to 110,000 clones; around two thirds are singletons. Findings and limits, study-wide: Later analysis associated a missense DCLRE1C variant with TCR beta V- and J-gene trimming. Productive status was seen about 90% or about 30% of the time for most TCR beta V segments in an earlier analysis. Later work found most CMV-associated TCR beta chains apparently HLA-restricted. TCR sequences were mostly rare, though some public TCRs occurred in many donors.

The chain joins TRBV5-1 to TRBJ2-5; weak D call: TRBD1 (5 bases). The sequence derives from a woman aged 40 to 50 in good health and CMV-seropositive. The sequencing input was PBMCs. Here the CDR3 reads CASSLARAAGETQYF. CDR3 nucleotides: TGCGCCAGCAGCTTGGCCAGGGCGGCAGGGGAGACCCAGTACTTC.